These 13 T cell receptor beta chains originate from one sample sequenced in a study of blood T cells in healthy people across ages. PCR was performed a second time for about 7 to 12 cycles using a sample-barcoded 5' primer and a J-beta primer mix. TCRdb called the 5' RACE reads again in MiXCR, with one record for every CDR3 protein. The top ten clones hold 2.5% to 3.5% of a sample with more than 650,000 distinct CDR3 sequences, roughly 24% of them seen once. These data were also reused for a study on T cells of mothers and their children.

The sequencing sample was made of blood. The source is a boy younger than 18 in good health.

The table lists this clonotype with a few counts. This sequence joins TRBV6-2 or TRBV6-3 and TRBJ1-4; D gene ambiguous. The CDR3 is made up of 15 amino acids. The germline V and J ends were trimmed by 2 bases and 5 bases, with 12 bases remaining between them. In germline, CDR1 is MNHEY, CDR2 SVGEGT. The CDR3 loop is CASSYDRAGNEKLFF. The CDR3 nucleotides are TGTGCCAGCAGTTACGACCGGGCCGGGAATGAAAAACTGTTTTTT.

With respect to this clonotype: One end of the junction is discordant with germline, which a read error may explain. V gene TRBV10-3 combines with J gene TRBJ2-5, with 9 bases aligning to TRBD2. Germline V CDR1 and CDR2: ENHRY, SYGVKD. The CDR3 loop spans 15 amino acids. The CDR3 DNA follows: TGTACCATCAGTGAAAAGCGGGGGGAGGGAGAGACCCAGTACTTC. This translates into CTISEKRGEGETQYF.

This clonotype was counted only a few times. The V gene is TRBV5-1, the J gene TRBJ1-2; D is perhaps TRBD1 (6 bases). This CDR3 has 15 residues. V gave up 2 bases and J gave up 3 bases, with 14 bases separating them. Per germline, CDR1 SGHRS and CDR2 YFSETQ. The CDR3 loop reads CASSLQGTVDYGYTF. The CDR3 coding sequence is TGCGCCAGCAGCTTACAGGGCACGGTCGACTATGGCTACACCTTC.

The rearrangement links TRBV29-1 to TRBJ1-1; the D is unclear. The CDR3 totals 11 residues. Germline lookup yields CDR1 SQVTM and CDR2 ANQGSEA. V lost 7 bases to trimming and J lost 6 bases, with 12 bases between them. The CDR3 DNA is TGCAGCGCCGAAGGGTTGGCTGAAGCTTTCTTT. Translated: CSAEGLAEAFF.

The rearrangement uses TRBV7-3 and TRBJ2-3; 10 bases are shared with TRBD2. The CDR3 has 18 residues. The ends lost 1 base at V and 2 bases at J; junction bases unmatched: 9. Looked up from germline, CDR1 is SGHTA and CDR2 is FQGTGA. CDR3 sequence reads: CASSLIRVAGGSTDTQYF. In DNA form, the CDR3 reads TGTGCCAGCAGCTTAATTAGGGTAGCGGGAGGTTCCACAGATACGCAGTATTTT.

The chain has TRBV7-2 and TRBJ2-4, with TRBD1 matching over 8 bases. The CDR3 runs to 14 residues. Germline-derived CDR1 and CDR2 are SGHTA and FQGNSA. Germline trimming cut 5 bases from V and 8 bases from J; bases unmatched to any gene: 8. CDR3 sequence: CASSPTGVSDIQYF. DNA of the CDR3: TGTGCCAGCAGCCCGACAGGGGTGTCGGACATTCAGTACTTC.

This chain links TRBV3-1 with TRBJ1-2; 12 bases line up with TRBD1. This CDR3 region has 21 residues. Trimming at V came to 4 bases and at J to 3 bases, leaving 21 bases not matched to a gene. Germline V gives CDR1 LGHDT, CDR2 YNNKEL (reference sequence). CDR3 region: CASSRFKRTRGTGGADYGYTF. The CDR3 nucleotides are TGTGCCAGCAGCCGGTTCAAGCGGACCCGGGGGACAGGGGGCGCGGACTATGGCTACACCTTC.

The CDR3 loop is CASSSGRTDTQYF. For the CDR3, the DNA is TGTGCCAGTAGTAGCGGGCGCACAGATACGCAGTATTTT. This sequence joins TRBV19 and TRBJ2-3; perhaps TRBD2 as D (5 bases). Between the trimmed V and J ends, which lost 4 bases and 1 base, there was a span of 6 bases. Germline lookup yields CDR1 LNHDA and CDR2 SQIVND (reference sequence). The CDR3 loop spans 13 amino acids.

The J gene is TRBJ2-3, the V gene TRBV20-1; TRBD1 or TRBD2 may be the D gene (7 bases each). This CDR3 contains 16 residues. CDR1 is DFQATT and CDR2 is SNEGSKA in the germline V gene (reference sequence). The V end lost 3 bases, the J end lost 0 bases, and 16 bases lay between the germline ends. The CDR3 nucleotides read TGCAGTGCTAGGCCAGGGGGGGCCCCTAGCACAGATACGCAGTATTTT. It translates to CSARPGGAPSTDTQYF.

The sample holds a few counts of this clonotype. The chain combines TRBV6-4 with TRBJ2-7, with unresolved D. The assigned J gene may be wrong: the sequence end matches TRBJ2-1 better. CDR1 is MRHNA, CDR2 SNTAGT, per germline. The CDR3 runs 11 residues. CDR3 loop: CASSDGYEQFF. CDR3 nucleotide sequence: TGTGCCAGCAGTGACGGGTATGAGCAGTTCTTC.

The chain is built from TRBV5-1 and TRBJ2-1; D not resolved. CDR1 SGHRS and CDR2 YFSETQ come from the germline V gene. This CDR3 contains 14 residues. V was pared by 0 bases and J by 5 bases, with 9 bases between. CDR3 nucleotide sequence: TGCGCCAGCAGCTTGGAAACTAACCACAATGAGCAGTTCTTC. Its protein is CASSLETNHNEQFF.

The sample holds a few counts of this clonotype. The J gene is TRBJ1-5, the V gene TRBV30; the D gene is possibly TRBD1 (6 bases). Germline V gives CDR1 GTSNPN, CDR2 SVGIG (reference sequence). This CDR3 is 13 amino acids long. V lost 2 bases, J lost 7 bases, and 12 bases lay in between. CDR3 DNA: TGTGCCTGGAGTTTCCGGACAGCCCAGCCCCAGCATTTT. Its translation: CAWSFRTAQPQHF.

This clonotype was counted ten times or more. V is TRBV14 and J is TRBJ1-4; D is undetermined. The germline CDR1 and CDR2 sequences are SGHDN and FVKESK. CDR3 length equals 12 residues. Trimming removed 0 bases at V and 14 bases at J, with 10 bases between. DNA of the CDR3: TGTGCCAGCAGCCAAGATCGGCGGAGTCTGTTTTTT. Translation gives CASSQDRRSLFF.